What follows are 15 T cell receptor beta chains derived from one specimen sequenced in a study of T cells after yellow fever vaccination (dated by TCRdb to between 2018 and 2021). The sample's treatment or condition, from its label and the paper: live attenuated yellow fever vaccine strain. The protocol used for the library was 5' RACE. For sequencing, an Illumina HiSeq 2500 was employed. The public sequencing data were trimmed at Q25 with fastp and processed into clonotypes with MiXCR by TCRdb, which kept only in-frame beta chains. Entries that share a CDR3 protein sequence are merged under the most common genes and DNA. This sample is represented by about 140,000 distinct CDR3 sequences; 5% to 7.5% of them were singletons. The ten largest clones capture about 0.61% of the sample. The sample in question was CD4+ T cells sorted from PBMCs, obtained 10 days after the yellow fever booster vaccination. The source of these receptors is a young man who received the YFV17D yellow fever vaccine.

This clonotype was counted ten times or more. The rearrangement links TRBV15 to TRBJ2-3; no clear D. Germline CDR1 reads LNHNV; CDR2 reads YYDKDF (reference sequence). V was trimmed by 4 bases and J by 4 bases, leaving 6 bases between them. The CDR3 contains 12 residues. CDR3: CATSISPDTQYF. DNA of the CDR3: TGTGCCACCAGCATCAGTCCAGATACGCAGTATTTT.

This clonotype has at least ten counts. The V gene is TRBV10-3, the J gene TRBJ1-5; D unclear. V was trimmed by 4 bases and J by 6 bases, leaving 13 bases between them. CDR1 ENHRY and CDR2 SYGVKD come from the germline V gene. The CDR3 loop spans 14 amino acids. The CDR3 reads CAISGGRVGQPQHF. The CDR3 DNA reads TGTGCCATCAGTGGAGGGAGGGTGGGTCAGCCCCAGCATTTT.

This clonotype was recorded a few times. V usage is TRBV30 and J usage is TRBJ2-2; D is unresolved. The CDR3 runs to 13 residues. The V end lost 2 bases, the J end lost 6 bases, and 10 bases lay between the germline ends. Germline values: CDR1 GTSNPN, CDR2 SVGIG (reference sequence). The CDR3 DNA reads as TGTGCCTGGAGTCGGACCGCGGCCGGGGAGCTGTTTTTT. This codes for CAWSRTAAGELFF. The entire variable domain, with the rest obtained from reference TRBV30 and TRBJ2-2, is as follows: SQTIHQWPATLVQPVGSPLSLECTVEGTSNPNLYWYRQAAGRGLQLLFYSVGIGQISSEVPQNLSASRPQDRQFILSSKKLLLSDSGFYLCAWSRTAAGELFFGEGSRLTVL.

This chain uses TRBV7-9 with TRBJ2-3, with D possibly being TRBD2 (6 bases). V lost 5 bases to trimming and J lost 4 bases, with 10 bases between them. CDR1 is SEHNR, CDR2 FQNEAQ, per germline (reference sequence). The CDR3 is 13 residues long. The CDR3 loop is CASSVTGADTQYF. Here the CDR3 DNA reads TGTGCCAGCAGCGTAACGGGAGCAGATACGCAGTATTTT.

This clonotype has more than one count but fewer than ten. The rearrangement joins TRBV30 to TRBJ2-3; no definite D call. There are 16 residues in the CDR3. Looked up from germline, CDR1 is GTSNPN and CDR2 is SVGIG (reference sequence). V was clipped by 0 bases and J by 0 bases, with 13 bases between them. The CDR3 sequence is CAWSVLRSGSTDTQYF. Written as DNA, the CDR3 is TGTGCCTGGAGTGTCCTACGTTCTGGCAGCACAGATACGCAGTATTTT.

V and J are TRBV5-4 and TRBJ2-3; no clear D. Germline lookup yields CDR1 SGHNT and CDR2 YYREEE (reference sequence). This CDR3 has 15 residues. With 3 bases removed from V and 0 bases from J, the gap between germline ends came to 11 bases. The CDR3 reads CASSYSSSSTDTQYF. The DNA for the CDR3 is TGTGCCAGCAGCTACAGTTCTTCTAGCACAGATACGCAGTATTTT.

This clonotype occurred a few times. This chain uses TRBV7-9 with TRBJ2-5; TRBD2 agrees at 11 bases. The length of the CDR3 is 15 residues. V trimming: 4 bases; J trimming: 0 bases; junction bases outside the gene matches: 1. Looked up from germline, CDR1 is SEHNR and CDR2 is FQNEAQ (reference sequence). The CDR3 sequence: CASSSGLADQETQYF. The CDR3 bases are TGTGCCAGCAGCTCGGGACTAGCGGACCAAGAGACCCAGTACTTC.

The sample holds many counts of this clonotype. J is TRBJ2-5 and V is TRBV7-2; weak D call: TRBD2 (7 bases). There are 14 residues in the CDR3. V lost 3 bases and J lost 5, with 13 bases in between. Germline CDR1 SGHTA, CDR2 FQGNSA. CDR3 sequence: CASSFGGAHETQYF. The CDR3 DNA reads TGTGCCAGCAGCTTTGGGGGGGCGCACGAGACCCAGTACTTC. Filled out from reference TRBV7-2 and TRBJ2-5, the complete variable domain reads GAGVSQSPSNKVTEKGKDVELRCDPISGHTALYWYRQSLGQGLEFLIYFQGNSAPDKSGLPSDRFSAERTGGSVSTLTIQRTQQEDSAVYLCASSFGGAHETQYFGPGTRLLVL.

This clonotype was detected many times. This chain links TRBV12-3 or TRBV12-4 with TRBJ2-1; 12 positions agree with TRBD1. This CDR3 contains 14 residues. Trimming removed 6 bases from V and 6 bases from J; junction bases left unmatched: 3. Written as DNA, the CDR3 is TGTGCCAGCAGGCGGGACAGGGGGCTCAATGAGCAGTTCTTC. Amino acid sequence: CASRRDRGLNEQFF.

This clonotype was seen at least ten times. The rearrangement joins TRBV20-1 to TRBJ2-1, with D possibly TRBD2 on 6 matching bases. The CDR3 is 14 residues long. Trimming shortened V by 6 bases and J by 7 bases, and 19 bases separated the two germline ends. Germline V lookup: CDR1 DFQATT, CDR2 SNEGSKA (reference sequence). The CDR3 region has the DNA TGCAGTGCCCGGGACTCCTTTTTGGGAAATGAGCAGTTCTTC. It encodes CSARDSFLGNEQFF.

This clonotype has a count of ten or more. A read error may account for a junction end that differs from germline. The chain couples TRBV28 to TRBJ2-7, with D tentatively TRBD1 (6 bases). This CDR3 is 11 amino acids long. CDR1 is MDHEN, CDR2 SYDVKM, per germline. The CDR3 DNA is TGTGCCAGCAGTATGCCGACAGGTACCCTCTTC. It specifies CASSMPTGTLF. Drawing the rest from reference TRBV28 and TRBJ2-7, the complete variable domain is DVKVTQSSRYLVKRTGEKVFLECVQDMDHENMFWYRQDPGLGLRLIYFSYDVKMKEKGDIPEGYSVSREKKERFSLILESASTNQTSMYLCASSMPTGTLFGPGTRLTVT.

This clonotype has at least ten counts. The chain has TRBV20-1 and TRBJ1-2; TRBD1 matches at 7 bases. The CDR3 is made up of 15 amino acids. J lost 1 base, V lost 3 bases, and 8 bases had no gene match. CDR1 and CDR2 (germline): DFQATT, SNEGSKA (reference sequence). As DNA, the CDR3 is TGCAGTGCTAGTCCCCGGGACAGCGGTAACTATGGCTACACCTTC. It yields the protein CSASPRDSGNYGYTF.

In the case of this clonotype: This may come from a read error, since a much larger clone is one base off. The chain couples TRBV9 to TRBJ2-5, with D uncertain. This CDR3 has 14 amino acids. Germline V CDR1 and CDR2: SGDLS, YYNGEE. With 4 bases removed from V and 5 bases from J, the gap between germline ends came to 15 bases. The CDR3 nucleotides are TGTGCCAGCAGCCCCCGGTCTACCGGGGAGACCCAGTACTTC. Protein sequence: CASSPRSTGETQYF.

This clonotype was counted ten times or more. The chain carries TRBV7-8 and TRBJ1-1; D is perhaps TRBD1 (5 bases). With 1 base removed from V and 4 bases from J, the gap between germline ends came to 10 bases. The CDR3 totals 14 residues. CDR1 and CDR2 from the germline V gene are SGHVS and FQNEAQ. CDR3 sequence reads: CASSLGLGGTEAFF. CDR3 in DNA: TGTGCCAGCAGCTTAGGACTTGGGGGCACTGAAGCTTTCTTT.

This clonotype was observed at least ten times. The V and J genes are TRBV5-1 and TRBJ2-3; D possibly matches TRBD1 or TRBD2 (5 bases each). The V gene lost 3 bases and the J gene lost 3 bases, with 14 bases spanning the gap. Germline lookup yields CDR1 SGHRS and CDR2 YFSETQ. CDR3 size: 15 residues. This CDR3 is CASSWPGRATDTQYF. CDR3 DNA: TGCGCCAGCAGCTGGCCGGGGCGGGCTACAGATACGCAGTATTTT.